The 17 T cell receptor beta chains below all came from one sample that was sequenced in a study of blood T cell repertoires in COVID-19. Only in-frame clones appear in the TCRdb table, and some are missing; sequencing was by immunoSEQ multiplex PCR. The sample includes about 200,000 clones, approximately 90% seen only once; the top ten take roughly 5.6%. The material sequenced was peripheral blood. The receptors come from a man aged 40-49 years with active or convalescent COVID-19.

V and J are TRBV9 and TRBJ2-7, with a possible D match to TRBD2 (7 bases). CDR1 and CDR2 (germline): SGDLS, YYNGEE. This CDR3 region has 15 residues. V was shortened by 0 bases and J by 2 bases, with 12 bases between the two germline ends. CDR3 DNA sequence: TGTGCCAGCAGCGTAGAGGGGGGGGGACCCTACGAGCAGTACTTC. This translates into CASSVEGGGPYEQYF.

The V and J genes are TRBV4-3 and TRBJ2-6, with a weak D call TRBD1 (5 bases). The CDR3 is 17 residues long. Germline CDR1 LGHNA, CDR2 YSLEER. With 0 bases removed from V and 1 base from J, the gap between germline ends came to 10 bases. CDR3 sequence reads: CASSQDFQGSGANVLTF. CDR3 DNA: TGCGCCAGCAGCCAAGATTTTCAGGGATCTGGGGCCAACGTCCTGACTTTC.

This clone is medium-sized. The chain couples TRBV19 to TRBJ1-5, with TRBD1 matching 11 bases. Germline V lookup: CDR1 LNHDA, CDR2 SQIVND (reference sequence). The CDR3 spans 15 residues. V lost 5 bases and J lost 6; bases outside the gene matches: 6. For the CDR3, the DNA is TGTGCCAGTAGTCCAGGGACAGGGGGACGTCAGCCCCAGCATTTT. Residues: CASSPGTGGRQPQHF. Combining the CDR3 with reference TRBV19 and TRBJ1-5 gives the whole variable domain DGGITQSPKYLFRKEGQNVTLSCEQNLNHDAMYWYRQDPGQGLRLIYYSQIVNDFQKGDIAEGYSVSREKKESFPLTVTSAQKNPTAFYLCASSPGTGGRQPQHFGDGTRLSIL.

V is TRBV12-3 or TRBV12-4 and J is TRBJ2-7, with D uncertain. This CDR3 contains 13 residues. V was trimmed by 1 base and J by 3 bases, leaving 7 bases between them. CDR3 sequence (DNA): TGTGCCAGCAGTTTAGGGTCAGACTACGAGCAGTACTTC. Its translation: CASSLGSDYEQYF.

The J gene is TRBJ1-4, the V gene TRBV4-3; 7 nucleotides align to TRBD1. The ends lost 1 base at V and 4 bases at J; junction bases unmatched: 3. The CDR3 loop spans 15 amino acids. Germline V gene data show CDR1 as LGHNA and CDR2 as YSLEER. CDR3 residues: CASSQGTGDNEKLFF. The DNA for the CDR3 is TGCGCCAGCAGCCAAGGGACAGGCGATAATGAAAAACTGTTTTTT.

The V gene is TRBV5-1, the J gene TRBJ2-1; D perhaps matches TRBD2 (5 bases). V was pared by 6 bases and J by 7 bases, with 20 bases between. The CDR3 extends over 15 amino acids. CDR1 is SGHRS and CDR2 is YFSETQ in the germline V gene. CDR3 nucleotides: TGCGCCAGCACCATGCTCCTCTCACGGGATAATGAGCAGTTCTTC. Protein product: CASTMLLSRDNEQFF.

The V gene is TRBV5-1, the J gene TRBJ1-1; D uncertain. V was pared by 5 bases and J by 1 base, with 9 bases between. The CDR3 extends over 13 amino acids. Germline CDR1 is SGHRS and CDR2 is YFSETQ. The CDR3 DNA follows: TGCGCCAGCAGGAGAATCGAGAACACTGAAGCTTTCTTT. Its translation is CASRRIENTEAFF.

CDR3 in DNA: TGTGCCAGCAGTCCACGACTAGCGGGGGGTAATGAGCAGTTCTTC. This codes for CASSPRLAGGNEQFF. This chain joins TRBV27 and TRBJ2-1; 13 nucleotides align to TRBD2. Per germline, CDR1 MNHEY and CDR2 SMNVEV (reference sequence). Trimming cost V 5 bases and J 7 bases; bases outside gene matches: 5. CDR3 length equals 15 residues.

The CDR3 DNA is TGTGCCAGTGGGACTTCTGTCGCCGGGGAGCTGTTTTTT. Translating it yields CASGTSVAGELFF. The V and J genes are TRBV27 and TRBJ2-2; D is perhaps TRBD2 (6 bases). V lost 9 bases to trimming and J lost 6 bases, with 14 bases between them. CDR3 size: 13 residues. The germline gives CDR1 MNHEY, CDR2 SMNVEV (reference sequence).

V is TRBV28 and J is TRBJ1-4, with 8 bases aligning to TRBD1. The CDR3 is made up of 15 amino acids. Germline V gene sequence: CDR1 MDHEN, CDR2 SYDVKM. V was clipped by 4 bases and J by 5 bases; unmatched bases: 6. The DNA for the CDR3 is TGTGCCAGCAGTTATGCGGACAGGGAGAATGAAAAACTGTTTTTT. It encodes CASSYADRENEKLFF. The whole variable domain, filled in from reference TRBV28 and TRBJ1-4, reads DVKVTQSSRYLVKRTGEKVFLECVQDMDHENMFWYRQDPGLGLRLIYFSYDVKMKEKGDIPEGYSVSREKKERFSLILESASTNQTSMYLCASSYADRENEKLFFGSGTQLSVL.

The table lists this clone with a few counts. The V call is TRBV5-1, the J call TRBJ2-7; maybe TRBD1 (6 bases). The CDR3 runs 14 residues. The V end was cut by 4 bases, the J end by 2 bases, with 13 bases between. Germline CDR1 reads SGHRS; CDR2 reads YFSETQ. As DNA, the CDR3 is TGCGCCAGCAGCGCACAGGGAACCCCCTACGAGCAGTACTTC. Its translation: CASSAQGTPYEQYF.

This clone was detected a few times. V is TRBV9 and J is TRBJ2-1, with D possibly being TRBD2 (5 bases). Trimming took off 0 bases at V and 1 base at J, with 8 bases between the two ends. The CDR3 consists of 15 residues. The V gene's germline CDR1 is SGDLS and CDR2 YYNGEE. Here the CDR3 reads CASSVDGESYNEQFF. Written as DNA, the CDR3 is TGTGCCAGCAGCGTAGACGGGGAATCCTACAATGAGCAGTTCTTC.

This clone showed up just a few times. The V and J genes are TRBV6-5 and TRBJ1-6, with 10 bases matching TRBD1. CDR1 and CDR2 (germline): MNHEY, SVGAGI. The V segment lost 6 bases and the J segment 10 bases; nucleotides outside the gene matches: 6. CDR3 length: 14 residues. CDR3 protein: CASRTGTGESPLHF. The CDR3 DNA reads TGTGCCAGCAGGACCGGGACAGGGGAATCACCCCTCCACTTT.

The chain joins TRBV25-1 to TRBJ1-1; D gene unclear. Germline CDR1 and CDR2: MGHDK and SYGVNS. CDR3 length: 11 residues. The V end was cut by 6 bases, the J end by 3 bases, with 5 bases between. CDR3 residues: CASRRDTEAFF. Written as DNA, the CDR3 is TGTGCCAGCAGGAGGGACACTGAAGCTTTCTTT.

The V gene is TRBV5-1, the J gene TRBJ2-7; maybe TRBD1 (5 bases). The CDR3 covers 12 residues. The V and J ends lost 4 bases and 7 bases respectively, with 12 bases between them. Per the germline V gene, CDR1 is SGHRS and CDR2 is YFSETQ. The chain's CDR3 is CASSATHREQYF. CDR3 coding DNA: TGCGCCAGCAGCGCCACTCACAGGGAGCAGTACTTC.

The gene calls are TRBV20-1 and TRBJ1-5; D is uncertain. The CDR3 consists of 8 residues. Per germline, CDR1 DFQATT and CDR2 SNEGSKA (reference sequence). With 7 bases removed from V and 9 bases from J, the gap between germline ends came to 4 bases. CDR3: CSDRPQHF. CDR3 DNA sequence: TGCAGTGACAGGCCCCAGCATTTT.

The rearrangement uses TRBV29-1 and TRBJ2-7; 9 bases are shared with TRBD1. J was trimmed by 6 bases and V by 3 bases; bases with no gene match: 15. Germline CDR1 and CDR2: SQVTM and ANQGSEA. The CDR3 is 16 amino acids. The CDR3 loop reads CSVEDFLGTGFGEQYF. The DNA for the CDR3 is TGCAGCGTTGAGGACTTCTTGGGGACAGGGTTTGGCGAGCAGTACTTC.